This T cell receptor (beta chain) was recorded in a study of T cells in Graves' hyperthyroidism and ophthalmopathy. V was clipped by 3 bases and J by 6 bases; unmatched bases: 4. In germline, CDR1 is MGHRA, CDR2 YSYEKL. This CDR3 region has 13 residues. Patients were excluded for uncontrolled infection, other autoimmune disease, pregnancy or lactation. This clonotype has only a few counts. Amplification of TCR beta CDR3 regions used RNA as the template. A set of HTBI primers served as the primers for a first-round RT-PCR of the TCR CDR3. TCRdb re-analysed the multiplex PCR reads in MiXCR, keeping a single row per CDR3 protein. The table has a few hundred thousand distinct CDR3 sequences, less than 20% seen once.

The sequenced material came from blood. The source is a man in his late teens or twenties with Graves' ophthalmopathy. This chain joins TRBV4-1 and TRBJ2-7; 8 bases are a match to TRBD1. Here the CDR3 reads CASSQPGGSEQYF. The CDR3 nucleotides are TGCGCCAGCAGCCAGCCAGGGGGCTCCGAGCAGTACTTC.